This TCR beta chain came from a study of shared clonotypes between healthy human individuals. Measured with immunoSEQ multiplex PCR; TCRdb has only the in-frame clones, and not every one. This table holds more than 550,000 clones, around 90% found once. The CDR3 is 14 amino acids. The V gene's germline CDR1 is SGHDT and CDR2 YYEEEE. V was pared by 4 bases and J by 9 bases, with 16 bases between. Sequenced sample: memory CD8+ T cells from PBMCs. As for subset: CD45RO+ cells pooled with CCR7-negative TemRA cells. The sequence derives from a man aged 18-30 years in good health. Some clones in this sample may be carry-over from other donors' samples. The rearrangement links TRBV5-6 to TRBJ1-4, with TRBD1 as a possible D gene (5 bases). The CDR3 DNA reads TGTGCCAGCAGCCTCCAGGGCCCGGCCCAAAAACTGTTTTTT. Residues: CASSLQGPAQKLFF.